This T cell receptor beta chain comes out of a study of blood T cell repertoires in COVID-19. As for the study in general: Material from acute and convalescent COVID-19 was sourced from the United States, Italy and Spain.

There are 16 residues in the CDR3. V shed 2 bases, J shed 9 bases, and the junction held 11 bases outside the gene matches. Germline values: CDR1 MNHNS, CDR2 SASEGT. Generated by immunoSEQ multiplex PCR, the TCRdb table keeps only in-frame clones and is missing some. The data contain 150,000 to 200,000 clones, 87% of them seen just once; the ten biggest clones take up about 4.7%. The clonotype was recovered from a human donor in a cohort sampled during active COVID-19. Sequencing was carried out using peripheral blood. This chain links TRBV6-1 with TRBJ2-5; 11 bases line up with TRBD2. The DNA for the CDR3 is TGTGCCAGCAGTGAAAGGGTAGCGGGGGGGGGTGGAGCCCAGTACTTC. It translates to CASSERVAGGGGAQYF.